The rows below give T cell receptor beta chains drawn from one sample of a study of blood T cell repertoires in COVID-19. Assay: immunoSEQ multiplex PCR; the TCRdb copy retains only in-frame clones and omits some. The sample holds about 130,000 clones; under 85% are singletons and the top ten take roughly 9.7%. Sequencing was performed on peripheral blood. The receptors come from a man between 40 and 49 years old with active or convalescent COVID-19. The CDR3 runs from the conserved cysteine through the conserved F or W.

>TRBJ2-2|TRBV5-6|15
CASSALAGNTGELFF
>TRBJ1-6|TRBV6-5|15
CASSTPTGGISPLHF
>TRBJ1-5|TRBV19|13
CASDLRGNQPQHF
>TRBJ1-5|TRBV28|16
CASSSTGGTGNQPQHF
>TRBJ2-3|TRBV19|16
CASARRGAGNTDTQYF
>TRBJ2-2|TRBV4-3|14
CASSQGGYAGELFF
>TRBJ2-7|TRBV7-9|15
CASSSGLAGNYEQYF
>TRBJ2-7|TRBV11-2|11
CASSPRGEQYF
>TRBJ2-1|TRBV7-6|16
CASSSALLGAGNEQFF
>TRBJ1-3|TRBV19|16
CASRNPGQVNENTIYF
>TRBJ2-6|TRBV6-1|17
CASSEREGRSGANVLTF
>TRBJ2-6|TRBV9|17
CASSVGGQALGANVLTF
>TRBJ1-3|TRBV20-1|11
CSGHDGNTIYF
>TRBJ1-5|TRBV24-1|14
CATSDSANPRPQHF
>TRBJ2-7|TRBV3-1/TRBV3-2|14
CASSRGTGLYEQYF
>TRBJ1-1|TRBV27|16
CASSFLAGLGNTEAFF
>TRBJ1-2|TRBV7-9|12
CASSPDFGGYTF
>TRBJ1-2|TRBV2|13
CASNRNFNYGYTF
>TRBJ2-5|TRBV9|15
CASSVAGTLGETQYF
>TRBJ1-6|TRBV7-9|12
CASSRQYSPLHF
>TRBJ2-5|TRBV19|13
CASSIGRGETQYF
>TRBJ2-5|TRBV7-2|16
CASSIYSGGATETQYF
>TRBJ2-3|TRBV11-2|14
CASSYRGSTDTQYF
>TRBJ2-2|TRBV18|15
CASSDWTANTGELFF
>TRBJ2-1|TRBV6-5|12
CASSHYRNEQFF
>TRBJ2-1|TRBV7-9|16
CASSLKAERGGNEQFF
>TRBJ2-3|TRBV7-9|13
CASSTEGVHTQYF
>TRBJ1-3|TRBV30|10
CAWGRDTIYF
>TRBJ1-1|TRBV28|12
CASRRDRVGAFF
>TRBJ2-2|TRBV24-1|13
CATFRDPKRELFF
>TRBJ2-7|TRBV12-5|15
CASGLSTGTRSEQYF
>TRBJ1-2|TRBV5-4|14
CASSPGQGWDGYTF
>TRBJ2-5|TRBV18|11
CASSSQETQYF
>TRBJ2-7|TRBV6-5|12
CASRGQSYEQYF
>TRBJ2-7|TRBV7-9|17
CASSPGPGTGSSYEQYF
>TRBJ2-3|TRBV7-2|15
CASSEAGGRTDTQYF
>TRBJ1-1|TRBV7-9|13
CVGQGIPNTEAFF
>TRBJ1-2|TRBV2|12
CASRIDYYGYTF
>TRBJ1-4|TRBV7-6|16
CASSGETGLFSEKLFF
>TRBJ2-6|TRBV12-5|15
CASGLGSSGANVLTF
>TRBJ1-5|TRBV11-2|13
CASSPWANQPQHF
>TRBJ1-2|TRBV25-1|16
CASSDELGQGRLGYTF
>TRBJ1-3|TRBV2|16
CASSEAGQGGRNTIYF
>TRBJ1-2|TRBV7-2|15
CASSLAAGTKAGYTF
>TRBJ1-1|TRBV11-2|13
CASSSNTNTEAFF
>TRBJ2-2|TRBV3-1/TRBV3-2|18
CASSLGLAGALNTGELFF
>TRBJ1-6|TRBV6-5|14
CASSYPEDNSPLHF
>TRBJ1-2|TRBV14|12
CASRPSGGGYTF